The 16 T cell receptor beta chains below were found in one sample sequenced in a study of T cell responses to AZD1222 COVID-19 vaccine. Profiled with immunoSEQ multiplex PCR; TCRdb holds only in-frame clones, not every one. The data hold over 85,000 clones, with roughly 83% observed a single time. This sample comprised peripheral blood, obtained on day 0 of AZD1222 vaccination. The receptors derive from an adult in good health.

This chain connects TRBV5-1 to TRBJ1-3; 7 bases agree with TRBD1. V gave up 4 bases and J gave up 6 bases; unmatched junction bases: 10. CDR1 SGHRS and CDR2 YFSETQ come from the germline V gene. The CDR3 covers 15 residues. The CDR3 protein is CASSNPTGRANTIYF. The DNA of the CDR3 is TGCGCCAGCAGCAACCCGACAGGGCGCGCAAACACCATATATTTT.

The chain has TRBV11-3 and TRBJ1-4; the D gene is possibly TRBD1 (5 bases). CDR3 size: 15 residues. Germline CDR1 SGHNT, CDR2 YENEEA. The V gene lost 1 base and the J gene lost 7 bases, with 13 bases spanning the gap. In nucleotides, the CDR3 is TGTGCCAGCAGCTTAGGAGGGACCGTTGGTGAAAAACTGTTTTTT. This translates into CASSLGGTVGEKLFF.

J is TRBJ2-7 and V is TRBV7-9; 7 positions match TRBD2. CDR1 is SEHNR and CDR2 is FQNEAQ in the germline V gene (reference sequence). The CDR3 has 12 amino acids. With 3 bases clipped from V and 5 bases from J, the junction kept 1 base outside the gene matches. The CDR3 protein is CASSFAGDEQYF. Here the CDR3 DNA reads TGTGCCAGCAGCTTTGCGGGAGACGAGCAGTACTTC.

This chain connects TRBV30 to TRBJ1-6, with 7 bases that match TRBD1. The CDR3 extends over 12 amino acids. Unmatched junction bases numbered 4, after V lost 5 bases and J lost 9 bases. Germline CDR1 reads GTSNPN; CDR2 reads SVGIG (reference sequence). In DNA, the CDR3 is TGTGCCTGGCGACAGGGATTTTCACCCCTCCACTTT. Encoded protein: CAWRQGFSPLHF.

The chain has TRBV24-1 and TRBJ2-3, with 7 bases lining up with TRBD2. Germline-derived CDR1 and CDR2 are KGHDR and SFDVKD. Trimming at V came to 7 bases and at J to 0 bases, leaving 3 bases not matched to a gene. There are 14 residues in the CDR3. The CDR3 coding sequence is TGTGCCACCAGGGGGGGGATAAGCACAGATACGCAGTATTTT. Protein sequence: CATRGGISTDTQYF.

The rearrangement joins TRBV2 to TRBJ1-5; tentative D call: TRBD1 (5 bases). Germline CDR1 SNHLY, CDR2 FYNNEI. CDR3 length: 15 residues. V gave up 4 bases and J gave up 0 bases, with 10 bases separating them. The CDR3 region has the DNA TGTGCCAGCAGTGTAGACAGAAATAGCAATCAGCCCCAGCATTTT. It translates to CASSVDRNSNQPQHF.

This sequence joins TRBV18 and TRBJ2-3; D call uncertain. Trimming pared 2 bases from V and 0 bases from J, leaving 6 bases between. There are 14 residues in the CDR3. Germline CDR1 KGHSH, CDR2 LQKENI. CDR3 region: CASSPFESTDTQYF. The DNA for the CDR3 is TGTGCCAGCTCACCATTCGAGAGCACAGATACGCAGTATTTT.

This chain links TRBV18 with TRBJ2-1; TRBD2 agrees at 7 bases. Germline assignment: CDR1 KGHSH and CDR2 LQKENI. This CDR3 is built from 17 residues. The ends lost 3 bases at V and 0 bases at J; junction bases unmatched: 8. The CDR3 DNA is TGTGCCAGCTCACCTACTGGGAGGGCTAGCTCCTACAATGAGCAGTTCTTC. This sequence encodes CASSPTGRASSYNEQFF.

The chain links TRBV4-3 to TRBJ2-2; 15 bases line up with TRBD2. Trimming at V came to 3 bases and at J to 10 bases, leaving 21 bases not matched to a gene. The CDR3 sequence is 21 residues long. The germline V gene encodes CDR1 LGHNA and CDR2 YSLEER. The CDR3, as DNA: TGCGCCAGCAGCCACCTCCCGCGAGGACTAGCGGGGGGGTCGGTAGTCACGGAGCTGTTTTTT. Protein sequence: CASSHLPRGLAGGSVVTELFF.

The chain combines TRBV5-5 with TRBJ2-5; 9 bases line up with TRBD2. CDR1 is SGHKS and CDR2 is YYEKEE in the germline V gene (reference sequence). CDR3 length: 18 amino acids. V shed 1 base, J shed 0 bases, and the junction held 10 bases outside the gene matches. The CDR3 nucleotides read TGTGCCAGCAGCTTGCTCCTCCTAGCGGGGACTAACCAAGAGACCCAGTACTTC. This gives the protein CASSLLLLAGTNQETQYF. The full variable domain, with the rest looked up from reference TRBV5-5 and TRBJ2-5, is DAGVTQSPTHLIKTRGQQVTLRCSPISGHKSVSWYQQVLGQGPQFIFQYYEKEERGRGNFPDRFSARQFPNYSSELNVNALLLGDSALYLCASSLLLLAGTNQETQYFGPGTRLLVL.

V and J are TRBV7-9 and TRBJ2-7; 12 positions agree with TRBD2. The germline V gene has CDR1 SEHNR and CDR2 FQNEAQ (reference sequence). CDR3 length: 16 residues. Trimming cost V 5 bases and J 0 bases; bases outside gene matches: 5. The CDR3 sequence: CASSPLAGGSSYEQYF. The CDR3 region has the DNA TGTGCCAGCAGCCCCCTAGCGGGAGGGAGCTCCTACGAGCAGTACTTC.

The chain couples TRBV4-1 to TRBJ2-1, with D uncertain. Germline V gives CDR1 MGHRA, CDR2 YSYEKL. V lost 3 bases, J lost 1 base, and 10 bases lay in between. The CDR3 has 15 amino acids. CDR3 region: CASSQVSGSYNEQFF. For the CDR3, the DNA is TGCGCCAGCAGCCAGGTTTCAGGATCCTACAATGAGCAGTTCTTC.

This chain joins TRBV5-1 and TRBJ1-6; no definite D call. CDR1 is SGHRS, CDR2 YFSETQ, per germline. V lost 5 bases and J lost 9, with 15 bases in between. This CDR3 has 14 amino acids. The DNA of the CDR3 is TGCGCCAGCAGTCTGGAGGCAGGCAGTTCACCCCTCCACTTT. This encodes CASSLEAGSSPLHF.

V usage is TRBV3-1 (or the pseudogene TRBV3-2) and J usage is TRBJ1-5; D might be TRBD1 (5 bases). V dropped 3 bases and J dropped 1 base, with 10 bases sitting between them. Looked up from germline, CDR1 is LGHDT and CDR2 is YNNKEL (reference sequence). The CDR3 has 15 residues. In DNA form, the CDR3 reads TGTGCCAGCAGCCAGGGGCGGTTAAGCAATCAGCCCCAGCATTTT. It codes for CASSQGRLSNQPQHF.

This sequence joins TRBV6-5 and TRBJ1-1, with a possible D match to TRBD1 (5 bases). V lost 7 bases and J lost 0, with 12 bases in between. CDR3 size: 14 residues. The germline V gene has CDR1 MNHEY and CDR2 SVGAGI. CDR3 nucleotide sequence: TGTGCCAGCACTAGGACATACATGAACACTGAAGCTTTCTTT. Protein sequence: CASTRTYMNTEAFF.

The rearrangement joins TRBV19 to TRBJ2-1, with 7 bases fitting TRBD1. Germline V lookup: CDR1 LNHDA, CDR2 SQIVND (reference sequence). With V trimmed by 3 bases and J by 1 base, 0 bases remained unmatched. The CDR3 covers 14 residues. In nucleotides, the CDR3 is TGTGCCAGTAGTATGGGACAGTCCTACAATGAGCAGTTCTTC. This encodes CASSMGQSYNEQFF.